This T cell receptor (beta chain) came from a study of blood T cells in healthy people across ages. The study's findings and limits: Compared with aged donors, long-lived donors showed fewer expanded clones, suggesting selection.

PCR was performed a second time for 7 to 11 cycles using a sample-barcoded 5' primer and a J-beta primer mix. Unique molecular identifiers of 12 random nucleotides labeled each cDNA. Each CDR3 protein gets one entry after TCRdb re-called the 5' RACE reads with MiXCR. Seen here are 1.5 million to 2 million distinct CDR3 sequences, less than 50% observed once, and the top ten hold approximately 2.1%. Note on this clonotype: The target antigen is unknown.

CDR1 is DFQATT, CDR2 SNEGSKA, per germline (reference sequence). The CDR3 runs 14 residues. Germline trimming cut 3 bases from V and 6 bases from J; bases unmatched to any gene: 5. Every donor provided 9.5 to 10 milliliters of peripheral blood. The chain recombines TRBV20-1 with TRBJ2-3; 11 bases are shared with TRBD2. Sequencing input: blood. The origin of this receptor is a woman aged 40 to 50 in good health. The CDR3 reads CSASLAGGYDTQYF. The CDR3 bases are TGCAGTGCTAGTCTAGCGGGGGGTTATGATACGCAGTATTTT.